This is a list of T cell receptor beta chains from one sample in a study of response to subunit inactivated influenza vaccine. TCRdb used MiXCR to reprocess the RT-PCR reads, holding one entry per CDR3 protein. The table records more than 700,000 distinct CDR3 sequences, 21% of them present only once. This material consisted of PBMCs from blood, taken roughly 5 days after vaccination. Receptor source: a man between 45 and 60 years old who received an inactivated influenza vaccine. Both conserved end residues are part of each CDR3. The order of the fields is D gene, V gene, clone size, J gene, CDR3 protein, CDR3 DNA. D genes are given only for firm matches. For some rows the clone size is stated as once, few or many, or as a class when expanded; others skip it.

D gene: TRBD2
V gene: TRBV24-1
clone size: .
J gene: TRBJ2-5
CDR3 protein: CATSDLILAGGRQETQYF
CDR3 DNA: TGTGCCACCAGTGATTTGATTCTAGCGGGGGGACGACAAGAGACCCAGTACTTC

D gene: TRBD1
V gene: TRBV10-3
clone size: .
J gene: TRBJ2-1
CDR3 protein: CAIRTTGGNEQFF
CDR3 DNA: TGTGCCATCAGAACCACAGGGGGCAATGAGCAGTTCTTC

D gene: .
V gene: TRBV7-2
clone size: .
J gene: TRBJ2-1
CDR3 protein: CASSLLGPTAIGEQFF
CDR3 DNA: TGTGCCAGCAGCCTGTTGGGACCCACCGCAATAGGGGAGCAGTTCTTC

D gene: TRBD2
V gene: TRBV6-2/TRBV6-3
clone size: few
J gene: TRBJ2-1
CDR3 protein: CASSSRLAGHNEQFF
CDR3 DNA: TGTGCCAGCAGTTCCCGACTAGCGGGGCACAATGAGCAGTTCTTC

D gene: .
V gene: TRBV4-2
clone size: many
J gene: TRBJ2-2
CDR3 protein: CASSYQDGHGELFF
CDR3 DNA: TGTGCCAGCAGTTACCAGGACGGACACGGGGAGCTGTTTTTT

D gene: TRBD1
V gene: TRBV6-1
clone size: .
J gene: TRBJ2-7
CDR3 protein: CASTSGQGSYEQYF
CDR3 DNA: TGTGCCAGCACCTCGGGACAGGGATCCTACGAGCAGTACTTC

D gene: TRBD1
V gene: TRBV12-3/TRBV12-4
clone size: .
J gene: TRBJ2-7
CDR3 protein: CASSPRDRGHVEQYF
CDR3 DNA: TGTGCCAGCAGTCCCCGGGACAGGGGGCACGTCGAGCAGTACTTC

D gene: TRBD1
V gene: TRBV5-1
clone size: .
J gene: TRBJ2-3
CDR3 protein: CASSQDRVVQDTQYF
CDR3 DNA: TGCGCCAGCAGCCAGGACAGGGTTGTACAAGATACGCAGTATTTT

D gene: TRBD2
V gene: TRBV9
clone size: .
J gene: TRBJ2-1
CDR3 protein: CASSVKAGGRNEQFF
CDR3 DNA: TGTGCCAGCAGCGTCAAAGCGGGGGGCCGGAATGAGCAGTTCTTC

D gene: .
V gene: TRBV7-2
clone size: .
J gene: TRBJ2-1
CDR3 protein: CASSSPGGEQFF
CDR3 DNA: TGTGCCAGCAGCTCACCCGGGGGAGAGCAGTTCTTC

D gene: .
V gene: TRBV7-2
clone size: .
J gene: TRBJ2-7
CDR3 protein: CASSPPGKPYEQYF
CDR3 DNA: TGTGCCAGCAGCCCGCCCGGGAAACCCTACGAGCAGTACTTC

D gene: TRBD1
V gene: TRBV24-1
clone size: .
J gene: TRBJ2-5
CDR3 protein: CATSDPGTGGAETQYF
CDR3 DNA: TGTGCCACCAGTGATCCAGGGACAGGGGGCGCGGAGACCCAGTACTTC

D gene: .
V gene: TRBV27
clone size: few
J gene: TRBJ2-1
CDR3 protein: CASRPRQFVSYNEQFF
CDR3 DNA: TGTGCCAGCAGACCCAGACAGTTTGTCTCCTACAATGAGCAGTTCTTC

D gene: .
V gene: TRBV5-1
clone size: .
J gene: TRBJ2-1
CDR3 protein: CASSPGGHNEQFF
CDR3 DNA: TGCGCCAGCAGCCCCGGGGGCCACAATGAGCAGTTCTTC

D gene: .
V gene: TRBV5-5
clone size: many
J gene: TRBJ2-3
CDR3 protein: CASSLDGPTQYF
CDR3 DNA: TGTGCCAGCAGCTTGGACGGCCCTACGCAGTATTTT

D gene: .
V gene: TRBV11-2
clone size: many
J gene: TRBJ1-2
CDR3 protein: CASSYTGNYGYTF
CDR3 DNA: TGTGCCAGCAGCTATACAGGGAACTATGGCTACACCTTC

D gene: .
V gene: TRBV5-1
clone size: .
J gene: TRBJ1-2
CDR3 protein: CAINLGTRRTF
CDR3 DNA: TGCGCGATCAACTTGGGGACCCGGAGGACCTTC

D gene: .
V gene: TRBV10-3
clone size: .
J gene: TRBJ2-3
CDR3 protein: CAIRRGVDTDTQYF
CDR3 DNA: TGTGCCATCCGCAGGGGCGTCGACACAGATACGCAGTATTTT

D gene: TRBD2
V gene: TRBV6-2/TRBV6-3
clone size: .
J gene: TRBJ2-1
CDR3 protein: CASSYPSGGEARRSYNEQFF
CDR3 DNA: TGTGCCAGCAGTTACCCAAGCGGGGGGGAGGCCCGAAGATCCTACAATGAGCAGTTCTTC

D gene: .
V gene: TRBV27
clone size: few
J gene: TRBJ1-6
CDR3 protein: CASSLSVLSPLHF
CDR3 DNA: TGTGCCAGCAGTTTATCGGTCCTTTCACCCCTCCACTTT

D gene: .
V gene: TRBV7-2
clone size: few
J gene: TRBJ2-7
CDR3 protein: CASSLFLWYEQYF
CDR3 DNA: TGTGCCAGCAGCTTATTTCTCTGGTACGAGCAGTACTTC

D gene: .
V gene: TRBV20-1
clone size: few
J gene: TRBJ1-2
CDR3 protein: CSASRTAFAYGYTF
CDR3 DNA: TGCAGTGCTAGCCGGACGGCCTTTGCCTATGGCTACACCTTC

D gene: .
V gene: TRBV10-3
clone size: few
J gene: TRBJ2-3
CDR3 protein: CAISSPGALSTDTQYF
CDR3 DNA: TGTGCCATCAGCAGCCCCGGGGCTCTGAGCACAGATACGCAGTATTTT

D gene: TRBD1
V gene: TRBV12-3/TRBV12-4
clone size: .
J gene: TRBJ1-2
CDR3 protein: CASNTAGGGGYTF
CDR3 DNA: TGTGCCAGCAACACGGCAGGGGGAGGAGGCTACACCTTC

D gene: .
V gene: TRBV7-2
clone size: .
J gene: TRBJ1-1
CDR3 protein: CASSLVLTQNTEAFF
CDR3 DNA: TGTGCCAGCAGCTTAGTATTGACCCAGAACACTGAAGCTTTCTTT

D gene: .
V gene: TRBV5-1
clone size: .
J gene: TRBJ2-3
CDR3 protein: CASSFDRNTDTQYF
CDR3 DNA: TGCGCCAGCAGCTTCGACAGGAACACAGATACGCAGTATTTT

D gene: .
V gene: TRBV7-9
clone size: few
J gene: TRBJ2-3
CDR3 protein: CASSPFLGADADTQYF
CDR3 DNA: TGTGCCAGCAGCCCCTTTTTGGGGGCCGACGCAGATACGCAGTATTTT

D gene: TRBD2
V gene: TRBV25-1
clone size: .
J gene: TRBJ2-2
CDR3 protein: CASSDGLAGGSNTGELFF
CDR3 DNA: TGTGCCAGCAGTGATGGCCTAGCGGGGGGATCGAACACCGGGGAGCTGTTTTTT

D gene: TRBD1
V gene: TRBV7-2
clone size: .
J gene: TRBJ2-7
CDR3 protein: CASSLRDRNYEQYF
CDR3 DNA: TGTGCCAGCAGCCTAAGGGACAGGAACTACGAGCAGTACTTC

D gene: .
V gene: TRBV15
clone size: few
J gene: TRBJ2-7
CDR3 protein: CATSRDTEIYEQYF
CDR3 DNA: TGTGCCACCAGCAGAGATACCGAGATCTACGAGCAGTACTTC

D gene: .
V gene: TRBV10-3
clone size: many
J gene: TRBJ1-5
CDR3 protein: CAISGGEVIHF
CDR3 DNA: TGTGCCATCAGTGGAGGGGAAGTTATCCATTTT

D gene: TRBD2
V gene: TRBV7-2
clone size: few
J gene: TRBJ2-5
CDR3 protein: CASSLGGGGKTQYF
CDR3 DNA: TGTGCCAGCAGCTTAGGCGGGGGGGGGAAGACCCAGTACTTC

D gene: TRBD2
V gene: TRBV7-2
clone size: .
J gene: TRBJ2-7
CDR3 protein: CASSKGLAGVPSYEQYF
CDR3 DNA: TGTGCCAGCAGCAAGGGACTAGCGGGGGTTCCATCCTACGAGCAGTACTTC

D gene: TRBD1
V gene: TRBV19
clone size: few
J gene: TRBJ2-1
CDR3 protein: CASRTGGNEQFF
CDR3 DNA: TGTGCCAGCCGTACAGGGGGCAATGAGCAGTTCTTC

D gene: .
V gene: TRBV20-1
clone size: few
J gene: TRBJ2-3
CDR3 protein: CSARAGSTKVDTQYF
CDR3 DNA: TGCAGTGCTAGAGCGGGTAGCACTAAGGTAGATACGCAGTATTTT

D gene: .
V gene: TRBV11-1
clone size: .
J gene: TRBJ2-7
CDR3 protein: CASSLNGATSYEQYF
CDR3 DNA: TGTGCCAGCAGCTTAAACGGGGCGACTTCCTACGAGCAGTACTTC